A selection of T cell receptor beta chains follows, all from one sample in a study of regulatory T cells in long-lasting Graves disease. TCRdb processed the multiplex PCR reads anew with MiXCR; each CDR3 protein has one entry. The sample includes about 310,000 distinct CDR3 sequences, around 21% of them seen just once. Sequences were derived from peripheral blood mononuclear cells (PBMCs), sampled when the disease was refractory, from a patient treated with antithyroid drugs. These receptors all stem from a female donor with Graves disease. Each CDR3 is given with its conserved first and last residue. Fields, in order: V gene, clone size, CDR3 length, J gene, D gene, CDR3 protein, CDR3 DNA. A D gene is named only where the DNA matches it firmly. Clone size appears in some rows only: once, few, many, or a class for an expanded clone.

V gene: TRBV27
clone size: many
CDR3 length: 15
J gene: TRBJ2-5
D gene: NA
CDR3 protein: CASSSTGSRGETQYF
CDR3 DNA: TGTGCCAGCAGTTCAACAGGGTCGAGGGGGGAGACCCAGTACTTC

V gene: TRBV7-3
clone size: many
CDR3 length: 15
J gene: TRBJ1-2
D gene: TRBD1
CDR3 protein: CASSLDGTGAGGYTF
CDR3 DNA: TGTGCCAGCAGCTTAGACGGGACAGGGGCGGGTGGCTACACCTTC

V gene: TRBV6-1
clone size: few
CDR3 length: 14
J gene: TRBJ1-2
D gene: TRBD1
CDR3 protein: CASSARGLGYGYTF
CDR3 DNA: TGTGCCAGCAGTGCCAGGGGGCTAGGCTATGGCTACACCTTC

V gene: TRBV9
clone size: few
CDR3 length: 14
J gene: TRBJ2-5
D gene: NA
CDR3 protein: CASSFSAPGGTQYF
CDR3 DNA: TGTGCCAGCAGTTTCTCGGCCCCTGGCGGGACCCAGTACTTC

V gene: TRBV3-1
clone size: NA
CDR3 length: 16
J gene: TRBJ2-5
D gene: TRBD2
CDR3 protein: CASSQEIGGYGETQYF
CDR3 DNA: TGTGCCAGCAGCCAAGAAATCGGGGGGTATGGAGAGACCCAGTACTTC

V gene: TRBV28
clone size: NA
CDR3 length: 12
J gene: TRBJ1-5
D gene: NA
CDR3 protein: CASGLMNQPQHF
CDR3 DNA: TGTGCCAGCGGCCTGATGAATCAGCCCCAGCATTTT

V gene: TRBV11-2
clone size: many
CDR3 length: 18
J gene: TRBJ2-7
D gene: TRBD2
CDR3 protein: CASSYGTSGTLPSYEQYF
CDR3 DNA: TGTGCCAGCAGCTACGGGACTAGCGGGACCCTTCCCAGCTACGAGCAGTACTTC

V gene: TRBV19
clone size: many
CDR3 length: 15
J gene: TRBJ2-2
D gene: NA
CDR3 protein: CASSTQGRATGELFF
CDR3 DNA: TGTGCCAGTAGTACCCAGGGCAGGGCCACCGGGGAGCTGTTTTTT

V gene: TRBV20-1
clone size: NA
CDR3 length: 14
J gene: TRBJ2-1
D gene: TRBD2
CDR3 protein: CSAWLAGLYNEQFF
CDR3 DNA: TGCAGTGCTTGGCTAGCGGGACTATACAATGAGCAGTTCTTC

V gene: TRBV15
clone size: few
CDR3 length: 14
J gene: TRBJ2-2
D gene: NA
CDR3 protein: CATSREGSTGELFF
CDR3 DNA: TGTGCCACCAGCAGAGAGGGAAGCACCGGGGAGCTGTTTTTT

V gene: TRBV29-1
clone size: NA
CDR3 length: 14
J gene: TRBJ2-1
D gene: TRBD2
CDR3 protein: CSVDSGIDYNEQFF
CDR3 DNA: TGCAGCGTTGATAGCGGGATCGACTACAATGAGCAGTTCTTC

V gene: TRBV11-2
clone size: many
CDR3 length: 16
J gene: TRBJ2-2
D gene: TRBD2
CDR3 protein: CASSRTSGKNTGELFF
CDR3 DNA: TGTGCCAGCAGCAGGACTAGCGGGAAGAACACCGGGGAGCTGTTTTTT

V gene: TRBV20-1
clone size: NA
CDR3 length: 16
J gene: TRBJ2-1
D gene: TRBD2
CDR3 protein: CSADGSGRSPYNEQFF
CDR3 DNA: TGCAGTGCTGACGGTAGCGGGAGATCCCCCTACAATGAGCAGTTCTTC

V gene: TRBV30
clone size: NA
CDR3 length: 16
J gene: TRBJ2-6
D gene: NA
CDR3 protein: CAWSGGTFSGANVLTF
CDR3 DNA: TGTGCCTGGAGTGGTGGGACTTTCTCTGGGGCCAACGTCCTGACTTTC

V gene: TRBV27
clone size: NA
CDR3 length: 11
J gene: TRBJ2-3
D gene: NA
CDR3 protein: CASSLMNTQYF
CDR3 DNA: TGTGCCAGCAGTTTAATGAATACGCAGTATTTT

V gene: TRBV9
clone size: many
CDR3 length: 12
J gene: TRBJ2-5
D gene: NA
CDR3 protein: CASSQTGETQYF
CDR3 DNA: TGTGCCAGCAGCCAGACGGGAGAGACCCAGTACTTC

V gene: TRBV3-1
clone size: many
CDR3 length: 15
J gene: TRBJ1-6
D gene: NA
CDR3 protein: CASSPIGAGHSPLHF
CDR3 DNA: TGTGCCAGCAGCCCGATTGGGGCAGGACATTCACCCCTCCACTTT

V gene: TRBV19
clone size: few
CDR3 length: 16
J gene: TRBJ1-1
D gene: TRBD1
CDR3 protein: CASSQLRGTVNTEAFF
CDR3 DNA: TGTGCCAGTAGCCAACTCCGAGGGACAGTGAACACTGAAGCTTTCTTT

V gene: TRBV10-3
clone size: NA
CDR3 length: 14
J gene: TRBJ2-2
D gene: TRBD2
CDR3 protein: CATTGLASDGELFF
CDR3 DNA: TGTGCCACCACGGGACTAGCTTCCGACGGGGAGCTGTTTTTT

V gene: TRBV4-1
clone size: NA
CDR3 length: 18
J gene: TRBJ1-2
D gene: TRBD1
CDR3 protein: CASSQTPGTGGLTYGYTF
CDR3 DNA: TGCGCCAGCAGCCAAACCCCCGGGACAGGGGGGCTCACATATGGCTACACCTTC

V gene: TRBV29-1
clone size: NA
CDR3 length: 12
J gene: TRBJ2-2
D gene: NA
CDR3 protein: CSSKGGTGELFF
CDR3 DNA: TGCAGCTCTAAGGGCGGCACCGGGGAGCTGTTTTTT

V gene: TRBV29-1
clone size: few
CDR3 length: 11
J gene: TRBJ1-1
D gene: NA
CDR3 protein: CSVEWGPEAFF
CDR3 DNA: TGCAGCGTTGAATGGGGCCCTGAAGCTTTCTTT

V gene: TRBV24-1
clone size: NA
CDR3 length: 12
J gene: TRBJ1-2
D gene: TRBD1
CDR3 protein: CATYGQGYGYTF
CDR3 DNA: TGTGCCACCTATGGACAGGGCTATGGCTACACCTTC

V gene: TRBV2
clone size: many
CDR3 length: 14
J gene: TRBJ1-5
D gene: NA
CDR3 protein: CASTGPEGNQPQHF
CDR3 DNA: TGTGCCAGCACCGGGCCGGAGGGCAATCAGCCCCAGCATTTT

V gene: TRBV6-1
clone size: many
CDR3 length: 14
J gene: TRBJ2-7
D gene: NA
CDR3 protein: CASSPGREPYEQYF
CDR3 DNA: TGTGCCAGCAGCCCGGGACGCGAGCCCTACGAGCAGTACTTC

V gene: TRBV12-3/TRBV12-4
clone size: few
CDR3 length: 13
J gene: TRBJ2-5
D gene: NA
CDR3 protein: CASSLQQQETRYF
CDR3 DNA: TGTGCCAGCAGTTTACAACAGCAAGAGACCCGGTACTTC

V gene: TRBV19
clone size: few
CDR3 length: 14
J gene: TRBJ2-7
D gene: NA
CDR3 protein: CASSITGESYEQYF
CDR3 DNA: TGTGCCAGTAGTATAACCGGGGAGTCCTACGAGCAGTACTTC

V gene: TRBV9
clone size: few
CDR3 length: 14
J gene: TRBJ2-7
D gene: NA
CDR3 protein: CASSVGMASYEQYF
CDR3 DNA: TGTGCCAGCAGCGTAGGTATGGCTTCCTACGAGCAGTACTTC

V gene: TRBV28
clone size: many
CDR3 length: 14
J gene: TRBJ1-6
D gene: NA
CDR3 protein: CASSNRLDTSPLHF
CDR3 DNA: TGTGCCAGCAGCAACCGCCTGGACACTTCACCCCTCCACTTT

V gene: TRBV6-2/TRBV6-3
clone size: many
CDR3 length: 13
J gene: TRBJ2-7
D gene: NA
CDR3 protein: CASSYSSPYEQYF
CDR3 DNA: TGTGCCAGCAGTTACTCGAGCCCCTACGAGCAGTACTTC

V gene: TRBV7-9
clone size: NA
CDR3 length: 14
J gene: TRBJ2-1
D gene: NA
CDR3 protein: CASSLSERYNEQFF
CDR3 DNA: TGTGCCAGCAGCTTATCGGAAAGATATAATGAGCAGTTCTTC

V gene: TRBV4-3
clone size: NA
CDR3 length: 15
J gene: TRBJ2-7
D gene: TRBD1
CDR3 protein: CASSQDRDSTYEQYF
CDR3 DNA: TGCGCCAGCAGCCAGGACCGGGACAGTACCTACGAGCAGTACTTC

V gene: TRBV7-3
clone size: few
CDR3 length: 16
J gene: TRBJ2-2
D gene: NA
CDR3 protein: CASSPRGARVTGELFF
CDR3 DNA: TGTGCCAGCAGCCCCCGGGGGGCACGTGTCACCGGGGAGCTGTTTTTT

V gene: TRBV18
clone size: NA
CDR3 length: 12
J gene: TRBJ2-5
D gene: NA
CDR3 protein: CASSPPMKTQYF
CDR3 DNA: TGTGCCAGCTCACCACCGATGAAGACCCAGTACTTC

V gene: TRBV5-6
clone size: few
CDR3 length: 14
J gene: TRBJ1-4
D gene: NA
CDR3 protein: CASSLSGQNEKLFF
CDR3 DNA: TGTGCCAGCAGCTTGTCCGGGCAAAATGAAAAACTGTTTTTT

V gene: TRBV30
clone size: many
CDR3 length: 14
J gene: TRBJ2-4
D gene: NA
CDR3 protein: CAWSVREGRNIQYF
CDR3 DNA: TGTGCCTGGAGTGTACGTGAGGGGCGAAACATTCAGTACTTC

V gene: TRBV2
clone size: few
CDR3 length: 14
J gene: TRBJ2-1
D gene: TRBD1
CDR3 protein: CASGQDLRYNEQFF
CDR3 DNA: TGTGCCAGCGGACAGGACCTAAGGTACAATGAGCAGTTCTTC

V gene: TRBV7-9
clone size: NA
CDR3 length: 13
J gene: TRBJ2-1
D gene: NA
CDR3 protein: CASSWRGGNEQFF
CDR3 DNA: TGTGCCAGCAGCTGGCGGGGAGGTAATGAGCAGTTCTTC

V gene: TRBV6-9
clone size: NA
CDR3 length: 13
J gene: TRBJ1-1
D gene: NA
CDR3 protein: CASSYTQNTEAFF
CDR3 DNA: TGTGCCAGCAGTTACACTCAGAACACTGAAGCTTTCTTT

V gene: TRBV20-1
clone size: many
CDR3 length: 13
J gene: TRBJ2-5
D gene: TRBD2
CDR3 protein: CSARGGSGETQYF
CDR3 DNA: TGCAGTGCTAGAGGCGGGAGTGGGGAGACCCAGTACTTC

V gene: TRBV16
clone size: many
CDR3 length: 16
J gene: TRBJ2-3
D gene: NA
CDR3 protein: CASSQFKGQWTDTQYF
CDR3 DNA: TGTGCCAGCAGCCAATTTAAGGGGCAATGGACAGATACGCAGTATTTT

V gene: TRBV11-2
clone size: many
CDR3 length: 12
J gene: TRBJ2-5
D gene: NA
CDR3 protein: CASGWGEETQYF
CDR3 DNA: TGTGCCAGCGGGTGGGGAGAAGAGACCCAGTACTTC

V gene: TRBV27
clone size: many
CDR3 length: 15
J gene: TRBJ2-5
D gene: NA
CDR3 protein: CASSFRSIPGETQYF
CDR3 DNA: TGTGCCAGCAGTTTCCGTTCTATCCCGGGAGAGACCCAGTACTTC

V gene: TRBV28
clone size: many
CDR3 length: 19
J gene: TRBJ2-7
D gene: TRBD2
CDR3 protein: CASSLWRPFLGGSSYEQYF
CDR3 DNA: TGTGCCAGCAGTTTATGGAGGCCTTTTCTCGGCGGGAGCAGCTACGAGCAGTACTTC

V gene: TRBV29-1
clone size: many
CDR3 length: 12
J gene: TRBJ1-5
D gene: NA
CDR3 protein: CSVWDGNQPQHF
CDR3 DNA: TGCAGCGTTTGGGACGGCAATCAGCCCCAGCATTTT

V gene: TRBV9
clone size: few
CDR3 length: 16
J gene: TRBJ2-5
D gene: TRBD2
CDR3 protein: CASSVPLAGVRETQYF
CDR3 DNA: TGTGCCAGCAGTGTCCCACTAGCGGGGGTCCGGGAGACCCAGTACTTC

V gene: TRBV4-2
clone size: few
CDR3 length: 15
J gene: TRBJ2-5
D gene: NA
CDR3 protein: CASSQVGGYQETQYF
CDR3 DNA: TGTGCCAGCAGCCAAGTCGGCGGATACCAAGAGACCCAGTACTTC

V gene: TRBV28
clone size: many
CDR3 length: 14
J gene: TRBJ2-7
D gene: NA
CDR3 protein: CASSLHTGAYEQYF
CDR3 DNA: TGTGCCAGCAGCCTACACACTGGCGCCTACGAGCAGTACTTC